The TCR beta chain under discussion was sequenced for a study of neurological immune-mediated disorders. General study findings and limits: There were no CDR3 amino acid sequences shared by expanded clones across subjects, a result suggesting private repertoires in all groups.

Unsorted libraries used 2 million PBMCs kept at -80 degrees C. Germline CDR1 reads MNHEY; CDR2 reads SMNVEV (reference sequence). This CDR3 spans 13 amino acids. This clonotype was found many times. Its antigen remains unknown. The junction departs from germline at one end; a sequencing error may be responsible. Every sequencing run gave over 170 million TCR-beta sequences, taken from 15-18 subjects. In TCRdb, the 5' RACE reads were re-called with MiXCR into one record per CDR3 protein. The table has about 24,000 distinct CDR3 sequences, under 15% seen once. This chain links TRBV27 with TRBJ2-2, with D uncertain. The sequencing input was PBMCs. The TCR originated in a woman between 40 and 50 years old with HTLV-1-associated myelopathy (HAM/TSP). CDR3 nucleotide sequence: TGTGCCAGCAGCTTATGGATGTACGGGGAGCTGTTTTTT. Encoded protein: CASSLWMYGELFF.